The clone carrying this TCR beta chain appeared a few times. Its antigen is undetermined. Trimming pared 7 bases from V and 4 bases from J, leaving 17 bases between. The germline gives CDR1 LNHDA, CDR2 SQIVND (reference sequence). This CDR3 contains 14 residues. This record belongs to a study of T cells in Graves' hyperthyroidism and ophthalmopathy. On the study more broadly: Blood was drawn when the patient was first diagnosed and still untreated. The study's findings and limits: Most expanded thyroid clonotypes above 0.001 also appeared in blood.

From RNA transcripts, TCR beta CDR3 regions were amplified. A first-round RT-PCR of the TCR CDR3 used the HTBI primer set. TCRdb reanalysed the multiplex PCR reads using MiXCR and keeps one entry per CDR3 protein. The table includes around 600,000 distinct CDR3 sequences, more than 14% detected once. Inclusion characteristics of ophthalmopathy patients comprised a Clinical Activity Score of at least 3, a NOSPECS grade of at least 4, and duration under 3 months. The J gene is TRBJ2-7, the V gene TRBV19; possible D gene TRBD2, 6 bases. The source of this sequence is a woman in her fifties or sixties with Graves' ophthalmopathy. The sample was blood. The CDR3 loop reads CASTFRLGEYEQYF. CDR3 bases: TGTGCCAGTACATTTCGACTAGGAGAGTACGAGCAGTACTTC.